A selection of T cell receptor beta chains follows, all from one sample in a study of OX40 agonist ivuxolimab in advanced cancers. This table comes from immunoSEQ multiplex PCR, and its TCRdb copy is limited to in-frame clones, with some not included. The sample has about 50,000 clones, about four fifths seen once. Sequencing was performed on CD4+ or CD8+ T cells sorted from blood, taken in a trial of the OX40 agonist ivuxolimab. Source of these receptors: an adult with an advanced solid tumor such as melanoma, head and neck, liver or kidney cancer. Each CDR3 is given with its conserved first and last residue. D genes are given only for firm matches. A clone size is listed for some rows: how often the clone was seen (once, few, many), or a class if it is expanded.

abundance: -
d_gene: -
v_gene: TRBV11-2
j_gene: TRBJ2-6
CDR3aa: CASSLRGANVLTF
CDR3nt: TGTGCCAGCAGCTTGAGGGGGGCCAACGTCCTGACTTTC

abundance: -
d_gene: -
v_gene: TRBV30
j_gene: TRBJ1-3
CDR3aa: CAWGRRGGNTIYF
CDR3nt: TGTGCCTGGGGCCGCAGGGGTGGAAACACCATATATTTT

abundance: few
d_gene: -
v_gene: TRBV9
j_gene: TRBJ1-1
CDR3aa: CASSVGPNTEAFF
CDR3nt: TGTGCCAGCAGCGTAGGACCAAACACTGAAGCTTTCTTT

abundance: -
d_gene: TRBD1
v_gene: TRBV7-2
j_gene: TRBJ1-3
CDR3aa: CASSFPGQVQGSGNTIYF
CDR3nt: TGTGCCAGCAGCTTTCCTGGACAGGTGCAAGGATCTGGAAACACCATATATTTT

abundance: few
d_gene: -
v_gene: TRBV9
j_gene: TRBJ1-3
CDR3aa: CASSVGDTSGNTIYF
CDR3nt: TGTGCCAGCAGCGTAGGGGACACCTCTGGAAACACCATATATTTT

abundance: -
d_gene: TRBD1
v_gene: TRBV9
j_gene: TRBJ1-1
CDR3aa: CASGTGDDTEAFF
CDR3nt: TGTGCCAGCGGTACAGGGGATGACACTGAAGCTTTCTTT

abundance: -
d_gene: TRBD2
v_gene: TRBV6-1
j_gene: TRBJ2-3
CDR3aa: CASSLAGGLTDTQYF
CDR3nt: TGTGCCAGCAGTCTAGCGGGGGGGCTCACAGATACGCAGTATTTT

abundance: few
d_gene: -
v_gene: TRBV5-4
j_gene: TRBJ1-1
CDR3aa: CASRLGLVDTEAFF
CDR3nt: TGTGCCAGCCGCCTGGGGCTCGTTGACACTGAAGCTTTCTTT

abundance: -
d_gene: TRBD2
v_gene: TRBV14
j_gene: TRBJ2-1
CDR3aa: CASSATGLAGGSSYNEQFF
CDR3nt: TGTGCCAGCAGCGCAACGGGACTAGCGGGGGGGAGCTCCTACAATGAGCAGTTCTTC

abundance: -
d_gene: TRBD1
v_gene: TRBV5-1
j_gene: TRBJ2-7
CDR3aa: CASSGTGGPSEQYF
CDR3nt: TGCGCCAGCAGCGGGACAGGGGGCCCCTCCGAGCAGTACTTC

abundance: few
d_gene: TRBD2
v_gene: TRBV5-5
j_gene: TRBJ2-2
CDR3aa: CASSSSPGQPGTSIPGELFF
CDR3nt: TGTGCCAGCAGCTCATCCCCCGGGCAACCAGGGACTAGTATCCCCGGGGAGCTGTTTTTT

abundance: -
d_gene: -
v_gene: TRBV14
j_gene: TRBJ1-2
CDR3aa: CASSPLRLGGYTF
CDR3nt: TGTGCCAGCAGCCCACTCAGATTGGGGGGCTACACCTTC

abundance: few
d_gene: -
v_gene: TRBV15
j_gene: TRBJ2-2
CDR3aa: CATSPFPANTGELFF
CDR3nt: TGTGCCACCAGCCCTTTTCCAGCGAACACCGGGGAGCTGTTTTTT

abundance: once
d_gene: TRBD1
v_gene: TRBV5-1
j_gene: TRBJ2-7
CDR3aa: CASSSLAGTGVNEQYF
CDR3nt: TGCGCCAGCAGCTCACTTGCGGGGACAGGGGTTAACGAGCAGTACTTC

abundance: -
d_gene: -
v_gene: TRBV11-1
j_gene: TRBJ2-2
CDR3aa: CASSRDYLGGTGGELFF
CDR3nt: TGTGCCAGCAGCCGCGATTATCTAGGGGGAACAGGCGGGGAGCTGTTTTTT

abundance: -
d_gene: -
v_gene: TRBV11-1
j_gene: TRBJ2-7
CDR3aa: CASSLNEPSEQYF
CDR3nt: TGTGCCAGCAGCTTAAATGAACCCTCCGAGCAGTACTTC

abundance: -
d_gene: -
v_gene: TRBV7-2
j_gene: TRBJ2-3
CDR3aa: CASSLRQSTDTQYF
CDR3nt: TGTGCCAGCAGCTTACGACAGAGCACAGATACGCAGTATTTT

abundance: -
d_gene: -
v_gene: TRBV5-5
j_gene: TRBJ1-1
CDR3aa: CASSRAMNTEAFF
CDR3nt: TGTGCCAGCAGCCGTGCAATGAACACTGAAGCTTTCTTT

abundance: -
d_gene: -
v_gene: TRBV15
j_gene: TRBJ1-1
CDR3aa: CATSRPTGIVEAFF
CDR3nt: TGTGCCACCAGCAGACCTACAGGGATAGTTGAAGCTTTCTTT

abundance: -
d_gene: TRBD1
v_gene: TRBV7-2
j_gene: TRBJ2-7
CDR3aa: CASSLQGAREQYF
CDR3nt: TGTGCCAGCAGCTTACAGGGGGCGCGTGAGCAGTACTTC

abundance: -
d_gene: TRBD1
v_gene: TRBV2
j_gene: TRBJ1-4
CDR3aa: CASRTGDTNEKLFF
CDR3nt: TGTGCCAGCAGAACAGGGGATACTAATGAAAAACTGTTTTTT

abundance: -
d_gene: TRBD1
v_gene: TRBV6-1
j_gene: TRBJ1-5
CDR3aa: CATQTTGAPGQPQHF
CDR3nt: TGTGCCACGCAAACAACAGGGGCCCCAGGACAGCCCCAGCATTTT

abundance: -
d_gene: TRBD1
v_gene: TRBV9
j_gene: TRBJ2-3
CDR3aa: CASSVGTGRTDTQYF
CDR3nt: TGTGCCAGCAGCGTAGGGACAGGGAGGACAGATACGCAGTATTTT

abundance: -
d_gene: TRBD1
v_gene: TRBV28
j_gene: TRBJ2-4
CDR3aa: CASSFYDRDIQYF
CDR3nt: TGTGCCAGCAGTTTCTACGACAGGGACATTCAGTACTTC

abundance: -
d_gene: -
v_gene: TRBV6-5
j_gene: TRBJ2-5
CDR3aa: CASSYSAGPQETQYF
CDR3nt: TGTGCCAGCAGTTACTCGGCAGGACCCCAAGAGACCCAGTACTTC

abundance: -
d_gene: -
v_gene: TRBV7-2
j_gene: TRBJ2-3
CDR3aa: CASSPDSLGTDTQYF
CDR3nt: TGTGCCAGCAGCCCAGACTCCCTTGGCACAGATACGCAGTATTTT

abundance: -
d_gene: TRBD1
v_gene: TRBV10-3
j_gene: TRBJ2-2
CDR3aa: CAPAGGADTGELFF
CDR3nt: TGTGCCCCCGCAGGGGGCGCCGACACCGGGGAGCTGTTTTTT

abundance: -
d_gene: -
v_gene: TRBV11-2
j_gene: TRBJ1-1
CDR3aa: CASSYRTDTEAFF
CDR3nt: TGTGCCAGCAGCTACAGGACGGACACTGAAGCTTTCTTT

abundance: -
d_gene: -
v_gene: TRBV11-2
j_gene: TRBJ2-7
CDR3aa: CASSLEGASGTYEQYF
CDR3nt: TGTGCCAGCAGCTTAGAGGGGGCTAGCGGCACCTACGAGCAGTACTTC

abundance: -
d_gene: TRBD2
v_gene: TRBV10-3
j_gene: TRBJ2-5
CDR3aa: CAIGLAGSQETQYF
CDR3nt: TGTGCCATCGGACTAGCGGGGTCTCAAGAGACCCAGTACTTC

abundance: once
d_gene: -
v_gene: TRBV6-5
j_gene: TRBJ2-7
CDR3aa: CASSYQRSYEQYF
CDR3nt: TGTGCCAGCAGTTACCAGCGATCCTACGAGCAGTACTTC

abundance: -
d_gene: -
v_gene: TRBV30
j_gene: TRBJ1-5
CDR3aa: CAWRAGPSSNQPQHF
CDR3nt: TGTGCCTGGCGAGCAGGGCCTTCGAGCAATCAGCCCCAGCATTTT

abundance: -
d_gene: -
v_gene: TRBV6-1
j_gene: TRBJ1-1
CDR3aa: CAASGASRGTEAFF
CDR3nt: TGTGCCGCCTCAGGGGCCTCCCGAGGCACTGAAGCTTTCTTT

abundance: -
d_gene: -
v_gene: TRBV19
j_gene: TRBJ1-4
CDR3aa: CASTKMEMKGEKLFF
CDR3nt: TGTGCCAGCACCAAGATGGAGATGAAAGGGGAAAAACTGTTTTTT

abundance: few
d_gene: -
v_gene: TRBV19
j_gene: TRBJ1-5
CDR3aa: CASGQLSNQPQHF
CDR3nt: TGTGCCAGCGGACAACTTAGCAATCAGCCCCAGCATTTT

abundance: few
d_gene: -
v_gene: TRBV2
j_gene: TRBJ2-1
CDR3aa: CANKTGSSYNEQFF
CDR3nt: TGTGCCAACAAGACGGGGAGCTCCTACAATGAGCAGTTCTTC

abundance: -
d_gene: TRBD1
v_gene: TRBV6-5
j_gene: TRBJ2-7
CDR3aa: CASRRQGYEQYF
CDR3nt: TGTGCCAGCAGGAGACAGGGATACGAGCAGTACTTC

abundance: -
d_gene: TRBD1
v_gene: TRBV28
j_gene: TRBJ1-2
CDR3aa: CASRQGAVGYTF
CDR3nt: TGTGCCAGCCGACAGGGGGCCGTTGGCTACACCTTC

abundance: -
d_gene: -
v_gene: TRBV9
j_gene: TRBJ2-3
CDR3aa: CASSVGLEGTDTQYF
CDR3nt: TGTGCCAGCAGCGTAGGACTAGAAGGCACAGATACGCAGTATTTT

abundance: few
d_gene: -
v_gene: TRBV18
j_gene: TRBJ1-1
CDR3aa: CASSPQGENTEAFF
CDR3nt: TGTGCCAGCTCACCACAGGGGGAGAACACTGAAGCTTTCTTT

abundance: -
d_gene: -
v_gene: TRBV10-3
j_gene: TRBJ2-7
CDR3aa: CAISLTQGYEQYF
CDR3nt: TGTGCCATCAGCCTGACGCAAGGCTACGAGCAGTACTTC

abundance: -
d_gene: TRBD2
v_gene: TRBV11-2
j_gene: TRBJ2-5
CDR3aa: CASSLGSTGGPETQYF
CDR3nt: TGTGCCAGCAGCTTAGGTAGTACGGGGGGGCCAGAGACCCAGTACTTC

abundance: few
d_gene: TRBD2
v_gene: TRBV19
j_gene: TRBJ2-3
CDR3aa: CASSLRASGGTDTQYF
CDR3nt: TGTGCCAGTAGTCTCCGGGCTAGCGGGGGCACAGATACGCAGTATTTT

abundance: -
d_gene: -
v_gene: TRBV7-3
j_gene: TRBJ1-4
CDR3aa: CASSPGPNEKLFF
CDR3nt: TGTGCCAGCAGCCCCGGGCCCAATGAAAAACTGTTTTTT

abundance: -
d_gene: -
v_gene: TRBV11-2
j_gene: TRBJ1-1
CDR3aa: CASSHSGRETEAFF
CDR3nt: TGTGCCAGCAGCCACTCTGGTAGGGAGACTGAAGCTTTCTTT

abundance: -
d_gene: -
v_gene: TRBV7-2
j_gene: TRBJ2-3
CDR3aa: CASSLATLDHTQYF
CDR3nt: TGTGCCAGCAGCTTAGCTACGCTAGATCATACGCAGTATTTT

abundance: few
d_gene: TRBD2
v_gene: TRBV13
j_gene: TRBJ2-1
CDR3aa: CASSSLAGTWNEQFF
CDR3nt: TGTGCCAGCAGCTCACTAGCGGGAACTTGGAATGAGCAGTTCTTC

abundance: -
d_gene: -
v_gene: TRBV15
j_gene: TRBJ1-1
CDR3aa: CATSRVPVAEIPEAFF
CDR3nt: TGTGCCACCAGCAGAGTACCGGTAGCGGAGATCCCTGAAGCTTTCTTT

abundance: -
d_gene: -
v_gene: TRBV14
j_gene: TRBJ1-1
CDR3aa: CASSQDGVNTEAFF
CDR3nt: TGTGCCAGCAGCCAAGATGGGGTCAACACTGAAGCTTTCTTT

abundance: few
d_gene: -
v_gene: TRBV15
j_gene: TRBJ2-7
CDR3aa: CATSRGGEAYEQYF
CDR3nt: TGTGCCACCAGCAGAGGGGGGGAGGCCTACGAGCAGTACTTC

abundance: -
d_gene: -
v_gene: TRBV7-2
j_gene: TRBJ2-3
CDR3aa: CASSLELRSTQYF
CDR3nt: TGTGCCAGCAGCTTAGAGCTCCGCAGTACGCAGTATTTT

abundance: -
d_gene: TRBD1
v_gene: TRBV5-1
j_gene: TRBJ1-6
CDR3aa: CASSPRPGQGNSPLHF
CDR3nt: TGCGCCAGCAGTCCTAGACCGGGACAGGGCAATTCACCCCTCCACTTT

abundance: -
d_gene: TRBD1
v_gene: TRBV5-6
j_gene: TRBJ2-1
CDR3aa: CASSPGTGAYNEQFF
CDR3nt: TGTGCCAGCAGCCCCGGGACAGGGGCCTACAATGAGCAGTTCTTC

abundance: -
d_gene: -
v_gene: TRBV30
j_gene: TRBJ1-2
CDR3aa: CAWSVSRTASNYGYTF
CDR3nt: TGTGCCTGGAGTGTTAGTAGAACAGCCTCTAACTATGGCTACACCTTC

abundance: few
d_gene: TRBD1
v_gene: TRBV2
j_gene: TRBJ1-1
CDR3aa: CASSLQQGAVTEAFF
CDR3nt: TGTGCCAGCAGTCTACAACAGGGGGCGGTCACTGAAGCTTTCTTT

abundance: -
d_gene: TRBD2
v_gene: TRBV7-2
j_gene: TRBJ2-3
CDR3aa: CASSLVRRGREGTQYF
CDR3nt: TGTGCCAGCAGCTTAGTGAGGCGCGGGAGGGAAGGGACGCAGTATTTT

abundance: -
d_gene: -
v_gene: TRBV7-2
j_gene: TRBJ2-3
CDR3aa: CASSPPTRFGTDTQYF
CDR3nt: TGTGCCAGCAGCCCTCCCACTAGGTTCGGAACAGATACGCAGTATTTT